This paragraph covers one T cell receptor beta chain sequence. Its antigen is not identified. The assay ran at deep level. Sequencing was performed with immunoSEQ multiplex PCR; in TCRdb, only in-frame clones are kept and a portion is missing. The sample consists of around 1.1 million clones, approximately 80% of them appearing once. This specimen belongs to a study of shared clonotypes between healthy human individuals. Study observations and caveats: Sequencing depth was a factor that was expected to affect clonotype sharing among donors. Represented diversity (both genetic and exposure-history) was limited by the small number of donors.

Trimming took off 7 bases at V and 3 bases at J, with 12 bases between the two ends. CDR3 length: 14 residues. The germline V gene has CDR1 WSHSY and CDR2 SAAADI. The chain joins TRBV10-2 to TRBJ2-2; a possible D gene is TRBD2 (6 bases). Source material: memory CD4+ T cells from PBMCs. Stated subset: CD45RA-negative fraction. The receptor was derived from a man younger than 35 in good health. Some clones in this sample may be carry-over from other donors' samples. The DNA of the CDR3 is TGCGCCAGCAACGAGGGACTTTACACCGGGGAGCTGTTTTTT. It is translated as CASNEGLYTGELFF.